A selection of T cell receptor beta chains follows, all from one sample in a study of beta chain features in type 1 diabetes. Here immunoSEQ multiplex PCR was the method, and the copy in TCRdb shows in-frame clones only, minus some. Of some 25,000 clones listed, around three fifths are singletons. Sequencing was done on a sample of Tregs from blood. These TCRs come from a woman between 18 and 29 years old with type 1 diabetes. Each CDR3 is given with its conserved first and last residue. A D gene is named only where the DNA matches it firmly.

TRBV29-1,TRBJ2-6,TRBD1,TGCAGCGTAGGGACAGGGGCCGGATCCTCTGGGGCCAACGTCCTGACTTTC,CSVGTGAGSSGANVLTF
TRBV4-1,TRBJ2-2,.,TGCGCCAGCAGCCAAGTATTGAGAGCGAACACCGGGGAGCTGTTTTTT,CASSQVLRANTGELFF
TRBV9,TRBJ1-1,.,TGTGCCAGCAGCGCGCACTCGGGGGTGAACACTGAAGCTTTCTTT,CASSAHSGVNTEAFF
TRBV19,TRBJ1-5,.,TGTGCCAGTAGTCACATTAGCAATCAGCCCCAGCATTTT,CASSHISNQPQHF
TRBV10-2,TRBJ2-1,.,TGCGCCAGTCGAAAGGGGACTTACGGTGAGCAGTTCTTC,CASRKGTYGEQFF
TRBV10-3,TRBJ2-1,TRBD1,TGTGCCATCAGGGGGACAGGTTCGAGCTCCTACAATGAGCAGTTCTTC,CAIRGTGSSSYNEQFF
TRBV25-1,TRBJ2-2,.,TGTGCCAGCAGTGAATGGCAGGGCACCGGGGAGCTGTTTTTT,CASSEWQGTGELFF
TRBV15,TRBJ2-1,TRBD1,TGTGCCACCAGAAGGGACAGGGGGTCGGATGAGCAGTTCTTC,CATRRDRGSDEQFF
TRBV7-2,TRBJ2-1,TRBD2,TGTGCCAGCAGCTTAGGACTAGCGGGAGGGAGGGAGCAGTTCTTC,CASSLGLAGGREQFF
TRBV28,TRBJ1-5,.,TGTGCCAGCAGCTCCCGAGGGGGTGGGAATCAGCCCCAGCATTTT,CASSSRGGGNQPQHF